The 28 T cell receptor beta chains listed next were all sequenced from one sample in a study of T cell clonality in common variable immunodeficiency. Assay: immunoSEQ multiplex PCR; the TCRdb copy retains only in-frame clones and omits some. Recorded here are 40,000 to 50,000 clones, with no singletons, and the ten leading clones hold around 6.3%. Sample: peripheral blood mononuclear cells. These receptor sequences come from a person aged 18 to 70 in good health.

This clone was observed many times. The sequenced fragment ends 3 residues before the CDR3 boundary, so the rest is inferred from the germline J gene. V gene TRBV7-9 combines with J gene TRBJ2-7, with 9 bases identical to TRBD1. Trimming removed 6 bases from V and 1 base from J; junction bases left unmatched: 4. The CDR3 consists of 14 residues. Germline V lookup: CDR1 SEHNR, CDR2 FQNEAQ (reference sequence). The CDR3 loop reads CASSSGTGSYEQYF. CDR3 DNA (partial): TGTGCCAGCAGTTCCGGGACAGGGTCCTACGAG.

This clone was observed at least ten times. The read stops 3 residues short of the end of the CDR3; the missing end is completed from the germline J gene. This chain links TRBV20-1 with TRBJ2-5, with D perhaps TRBD1 or TRBD2 (5 bases each). V was clipped by 3 bases and J by 5 bases, with 10 bases between them. The CDR3 is 12 residues long. Germline assignment: CDR1 DFQATT and CDR2 SNEGSKA (reference sequence). The part of the CDR3 DNA that was read is TGCAGTGCTAGCGAGGGGCGGGAGACC. Translating gives CSASEGRET. In full, the CDR3 reads CSASEGRETQYF.

With respect to this clone: The read stops 3 residues short of the end of the CDR3; the missing end is completed from the germline J gene. V and J are TRBV2 and TRBJ1-2; possibly TRBD1 for D (6 bases). The CDR3 is 16 residues long. The germline CDR1 and CDR2 sequences are SNHLY and FYNNEI. CDR3 DNA, as far as it was read: TGTGCCAGCAGTGAGGGTAGCGGGGGGGCCTACAATGAC. This codes for CASSEGSGGAYND. Given in full, the CDR3 is CASSEGSGGAYNDYTF. Combining the CDR3 with reference TRBV2 and TRBJ1-2 gives the whole variable domain EPEVTQTPSHQVTQMGQEVILRCVPISNHLYFYWYRQILGQKVEFLVSFYNNEISEKSEIFDDQFSVERPDGSNFTLKIRSTKLEDSAMYFCASSEGSGGAYNDYTFGSGTRLTVV.

In its sample, this clone was seen many times. Coverage ceases 3 residues before the CDR3 finishes, and the germline J gene fills in the end. The V and J genes are TRBV12-3 or TRBV12-4 and TRBJ2-7; possibly TRBD1 for D (6 bases). Trimming took 3 bases from V and 4 from J, leaving 10 bases between them. The CDR3 covers 13 residues. The sequenced part of the CDR3 DNA is TGTGCCAGCAGTTTTGCCAGGGGTTACGAG. Residues: CASSFARGYE. The whole CDR3 protein reads CASSFARGYEQYF.

With regard to this clone: The CDR3 end is not reached by the read, which stops 3 residues before it; the germline J gene fills it in. The rearrangement links TRBV10-2 to TRBJ1-1, with D tentatively TRBD1 (6 bases). The CDR3 runs 14 residues. Trimming shortened V by 5 bases and J by 5 bases, and 15 bases separated the two germline ends. CDR1 is WSHSY and CDR2 is SAAADI in the germline V gene. The sequenced CDR3 bases are TGCGCCAGCAGTTTATCCCAGGGGAGGACTGAA. Its protein product is CASSLSQGRTE. The whole CDR3 protein is CASSLSQGRTEAFF.

In its sample, this clone was seen many times. The read comes to an end 3 residues before the CDR3 does, leaving the germline J gene to fill in the end. The rearrangement links TRBV6-1 to TRBJ2-7, with D unclear. The CDR3 has 13 residues. Trimming removed 4 bases at V and 2 bases at J, with 9 bases between. Germline V gene data show CDR1 as MNHNS and CDR2 as SASEGT. CDR3 DNA (partial): TGTGCCAGCAGTGGACAAGTCACCTACGAG. It is translated as CASSGQVTYE. The entire CDR3 is CASSGQVTYEQYF.

Of note for this clone: The CDR3 end falls 3 residues outside the read, so it is completed with the germline J gene. The V gene is TRBV19, the J gene TRBJ1-2; no clear D. This CDR3 region has 14 residues. Per the germline V gene, CDR1 is LNHDA and CDR2 is SQIVND (reference sequence). The CDR3: CASMGRSSYNDYTF. The DNA read from the CDR3 is TGTGCCAGTATGGGCAGGTCGTCCTACAATGAC.

This clone was counted only a few times. The CDR3 is cut off 3 residues early in the read; its end comes from the germline J gene. V gene TRBV20-1 combines with J gene TRBJ2-3, with 16 bases lining up with TRBD2. CDR1 and CDR2 from the germline V gene are DFQATT and SNEGSKA (reference sequence). The CDR3 has 18 amino acids. The sequenced part of the CDR3 DNA is TGCAGTGCCACTACATTGGGACTAGCGGGGGGGCAGTGGGAGACG. As protein: CSATTLGLAGGQWET. The entire CDR3 protein reads CSATTLGLAGGQWETQYF.

This clone has just a few counts. Germline and junction disagree at one end, which may indicate a read error. The CDR3 extends 3 residues past the end of the read, so its final part is completed from the germline J gene. V is TRBV7-8 and J is TRBJ2-3; 8 bases are shared with TRBD1. The CDR3 covers 14 residues. The V gene's germline CDR1 is SGHVS and CDR2 FQNEAQ. Partial CDR3 DNA: TGTGCCGGCAGCCCCGGACAGGGCAATCAGCCG. The encoded protein is CAGSPGQGNQP. The full CDR3 is CAGSPGQGNQPQYF.

This clone was seen many times. The CDR3 end lies 3 residues beyond the end of the read and is filled in from the germline J gene. V usage is TRBV3-1 (or the pseudogene TRBV3-2) and J usage is TRBJ2-2; 12 positions match TRBD2. CDR3 size: 16 residues. Germline CDR1 is LGHDT and CDR2 is YNNKEL (reference sequence). The trim removed 4 bases at V and 1 base at J, leaving 1 base unmatched. CDR3 DNA, as far as it was read: TGTGCCAGCAGCCCGGGACTAGCGGGGAACACCGGGGAG. It codes for CASSPGLAGNTGE. From start to end, the CDR3 is CASSPGLAGNTGELFF.

This clone was detected many times. The sequenced CDR3 bases are TGTGCCAGCAGCTTAGTCGGGGTGGGGGCCAACGTC. Its translation: CASSLVGVGANV. The entire CDR3 protein is CASSLVGVGANVLTF. V is TRBV7-6 and J is TRBJ2-6; D is perhaps TRBD2 (5 bases). From the germline J gene comes the end of the CDR3, since the read stops 3 residues before it. From germline, CDR1 is SGHVS and CDR2 FNYEAQ. Trimming pared 1 base from V and 4 bases from J, leaving 8 bases between. This CDR3 spans 15 amino acids. The full variable domain, with the rest looked up from reference TRBV7-6 and TRBJ2-6, is GAGVSQSPRYKVTKRGQDVALRCDPISGHVSLYWYRQALGQGPEFLTYFNYEAQQDKSGLPNDRFSAERPEGSISTLTIQRTEQRDSAMYRCASSLVGVGANVLTFGAGSRLTVL.

This clone was counted at least ten times. The read ends 3 residues early relative to the CDR3; the germline J gene fills the gap. This sequence joins TRBV10-1 and TRBJ2-7, with TRBD1 identical over 7 bases. Germline V CDR1 and CDR2: WNHNN, SYGVQD (reference sequence). This CDR3 has 13 amino acids. V lost 5 bases and J lost 6; bases outside the gene matches: 7. The CDR3 DNA, read in part, is TGCGCCAGCAGTAGGACAGGCCGCGGCGAG. Encoded protein: CASSRTGRGE. The whole CDR3 protein is CASSRTGRGEQYF.

This clone was counted ten times or more. The CDR3 extends 3 residues past the end of the read, so its final part is completed from the germline J gene. The chain recombines TRBV5-1 with TRBJ2-5, with 10 positions matching TRBD2. The V segment lost 5 bases and the J segment 4 bases; nucleotides outside the gene matches: 8. Germline V gene data show CDR1 as SGHRS and CDR2 as YFSETQ. This CDR3 region has 15 residues. CDR3: CASSFSGGAGETQYF. The sequenced part of the CDR3 DNA is TGCGCCAGCAGTTTCAGCGGGGGGGCCGGAGAGACC.

At least ten counts were recorded for this clone. One junction end disagrees with the germline gene, perhaps due to a read error. The CDR3 end is not reached by the read, which stops 3 residues before it; the germline J gene fills it in. The rearrangement links TRBV4-2 to TRBJ2-7, with TRBD1 matching 10 bases. The CDR3 sequence is 14 residues long. Germline V gene sequence: CDR1 LGHNA, CDR2 YNFKEQ. The sequenced part of the CDR3 DNA is TGCGCCAGCAGCCCCGGGACAGGGGCCTACGAG. Protein: CASSPGTGAYE. The entire CDR3 sequence reads CASSPGTGAYEQYF.

This clone came up many times. The read ends 3 residues early relative to the CDR3; the germline J gene fills the gap. V is TRBV7-9 and J is TRBJ2-5; 10 nucleotides agree with TRBD2. Germline trimming cut 4 bases from V and 1 base from J; bases unmatched to any gene: 0. CDR1 and CDR2 from the germline V gene are SEHNR and FQNEAQ (reference sequence). This CDR3 contains 14 residues. The CDR3 bases that were read are TGTGCCAGCAGCTGGACTAGCGGCCAAGAGACC. It encodes CASSWTSGQET. The whole CDR3 reads CASSWTSGQETQYF.

In its sample, this clone was seen many times. The DNA ends 3 residues before the CDR3 does, and the rest of the CDR3 is filled in from the germline J gene. The rearrangement links TRBV10-3 to TRBJ1-1, with 7 nucleotides matching TRBD1. This CDR3 spans 13 amino acids. V gave up 6 bases and J gave up 7 bases; unmatched junction bases: 8. In germline, CDR1 is ENHRY, CDR2 SYGVKD. This chain's CDR3 is CAIRPGTESEAFF. The part of the CDR3 DNA that was read is TGTGCCATCAGGCCCGGGACAGAAAGTGAA.

This clone has ten or more counts. The CDR3 extends 3 residues past the end of the read, so its final part is completed from the germline J gene. The chain couples TRBV6-1 to TRBJ1-5; 7 bases align to TRBD1. Germline V gene sequence: CDR1 MNHNS, CDR2 SASEGT. J gave up 4 bases and V 0 bases, and 9 bases lay outside the gene matches. The length of the CDR3 is 17 residues. The CDR3 bases that were read are TGTGCCAGCAGTGAAGCCGCGACAGGGAGGTTAAATCAGCCC. Its protein product is CASSEAATGRLNQP. The full-length CDR3 reads as CASSEAATGRLNQPQHF.

This clone was counted ten times or more. With the read ending 3 residues before the CDR3 end, the germline J gene is used to fill in that end. The V gene is TRBV19, the J gene TRBJ2-3; 9 bases map to TRBD1. Looked up from germline, CDR1 is LNHDA and CDR2 is SQIVND (reference sequence). This CDR3 is built from 15 residues. V lost 4 bases to trimming and J lost 1 base; unmatched junction nucleotides: 3. The sequenced part of the CDR3 DNA is TGTGCCAGTAGTACGGACAGGGGCCGCACAGATACG. Protein sequence: CASSTDRGRTDT. The whole CDR3 is CASSTDRGRTDTQYF.

This clone showed up just a few times. CDR3 residues: CASSSSGTGQETQYF. The sequenced part of the CDR3 DNA is TGTGCCAGCTCATCATCCGGGACAGGGCAAGAGACG. The genes are TRBV18 and TRBJ2-3; 9 bases are shared with TRBD1. With the read ending 3 residues before the CDR3 end, the germline J gene is used to fill in that end. The CDR3 extends over 15 amino acids. Looked up from germline, CDR1 is KGHSH and CDR2 is LQKENI.

This clone was seen more than once but under ten times. The read halts 3 residues ahead of the CDR3 end, with the missing end drawn from the germline J gene. The V gene is TRBV11-2, the J gene TRBJ2-3, with unresolved D. Germline values: CDR1 SGHAT, CDR2 FQNNGV. The CDR3 is made up of 13 amino acids. The sequenced CDR3 bases are TGTGCCAGCAGCCCACAGATGGAAGAGACG. It yields the protein CASSPQMEET. The entire CDR3 protein is CASSPQMEETQYF.

This clone was seen ten or more times. The CDR3 end lies 3 residues beyond the end of the read and is filled in from the germline J gene. V usage is TRBV10-3 and J usage is TRBJ2-3; D may be TRBD1 (6 bases). The germline V gene encodes CDR1 ENHRY and CDR2 SYGVKD. Trimming stripped 4 bases from V and 0 bases from J, with 14 bases between. The CDR3 runs 16 residues. CDR3 DNA (partial): TGTGCCATCAGTGGTAAAGGGGGAATTAGCACAGATACG. It is translated as CAISGKGGISTDT. The complete CDR3 sequence is CAISGKGGISTDTQYF.

This clone was detected many times. The read ends 3 residues before the CDR3 terminus; that terminus is restored from the germline J gene. The chain links TRBV20-1 to TRBJ2-7, with TRBD1 matching 8 bases. Looked up from germline, CDR1 is DFQATT and CDR2 is SNEGSKA (reference sequence). The CDR3 totals 13 residues. Partial CDR3 DNA: TGCCATATCCAGGGGGCGGGATCCTACGAG. Protein: CHIQGAGSYE. The whole CDR3 region reads CHIQGAGSYEQYF.

This clone was detected ten times or more. The CDR3 end falls 3 residues outside the read, so it is completed with the germline J gene. V is TRBV6-2 or TRBV6-3 and J is TRBJ1-6; 9 positions match TRBD1. Germline V gene lookup returns CDR1 MNHEY and CDR2 SVGEGT. After removal of 6 bases from V and 10 bases from J, the junction contained 10 bases not matched to a gene. The length of the CDR3 is 15 residues. The CDR3 loop reads CASRPGQGRESPLHF. The part of the CDR3 DNA that was read is TGTGCCAGCAGACCGGGACAGGGTCGTGAGTCACCC.

This clone was seen at least ten times. The read comes to an end 3 residues before the CDR3 does, leaving the germline J gene to fill in the end. The gene calls are TRBV3-1 (or the pseudogene TRBV3-2) and TRBJ2-5; D unclear. Germline V gene data show CDR1 as LGHDT and CDR2 as YNNKEL (reference sequence). The CDR3 extends over 15 amino acids. The CDR3 is CASSQVPPGVYTQYF. Partial CDR3 DNA: TGTGCCAGCAGCCAAGTCCCACCCGGTGTGTATACC.

This clone was recorded many times. The sequenced fragment ends 3 residues before the CDR3 boundary, so the rest is inferred from the germline J gene. V usage is TRBV5-6 and J usage is TRBJ1-5; D possibly corresponds to TRBD1 (6 bases). Trimming removed 5 bases at V and 2 bases at J, with 8 bases between. The CDR3 has 13 residues. Germline-derived CDR1 and CDR2 are SGHDT and YYEEEE. Partial CDR3 DNA: TGTGCCAGCAGTAGGACAGGCAATCAGCCC. This encodes CASSRTGNQP. The whole CDR3 reads CASSRTGNQPQHF.

By sample fraction, this clone is medium-sized (0.01 to 0.1%). The read finishes 3 residues shy of the CDR3 end, and the germline J gene is used to complete it. The chain employs TRBV19 and TRBJ2-5; D is unclear. The CDR3 spans 13 residues. Trimming took off 3 bases at V and 4 bases at J, with 9 bases between the two ends. CDR1 and CDR2 (germline): LNHDA, SQIVND (reference sequence). The DNA read from the CDR3 is TGTGCCAGTAGTATGGGCAGAGCAGAGACC. Translation: CASSMGRAET. The CDR3 in its entirety is CASSMGRAETQYF.

This clone was counted many times. Sequencing ends 3 residues short of the CDR3 end; the germline J gene provides the rest. V usage is TRBV18 and J usage is TRBJ2-2, with D uncertain. CDR3 size: 13 residues. In germline, CDR1 is KGHSH, CDR2 LQKENI. V gave up 0 bases and J gave up 7 bases, with 6 bases separating them. The CDR3: CASSPPYIGELFF. The DNA read from the CDR3 is TGTGCCAGCTCACCACCGTACATCGGGGAG.

This clone was seen many times. The read terminates 3 residues ahead of where the CDR3 ends, so the germline J gene completes it. J is TRBJ2-7 and V is TRBV20-1; 8 bases are a match to TRBD2. The V gene's germline CDR1 is DFQATT and CDR2 SNEGSKA (reference sequence). The CDR3 spans 15 residues. Trimming took 3 bases from V and 0 from J; bases not matched to a gene: 7. The CDR3 reads CSASVGGGSSYEQYF. The CDR3 DNA, read in part, is TGCAGTGCTAGCGTAGGCGGGGGGAGCTCCTACGAG.